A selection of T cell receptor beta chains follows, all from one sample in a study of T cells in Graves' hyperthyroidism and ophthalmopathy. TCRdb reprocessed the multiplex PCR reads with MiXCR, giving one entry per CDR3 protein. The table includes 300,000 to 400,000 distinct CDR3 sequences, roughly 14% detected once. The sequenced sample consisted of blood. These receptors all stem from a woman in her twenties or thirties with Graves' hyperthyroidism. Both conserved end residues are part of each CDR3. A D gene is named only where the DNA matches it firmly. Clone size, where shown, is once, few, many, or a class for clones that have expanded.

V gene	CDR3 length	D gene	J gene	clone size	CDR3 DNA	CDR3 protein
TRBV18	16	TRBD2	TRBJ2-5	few	TGTGCCAGCTCGCGGACTAGCGGGAGGCGACAAGAGACCCAGTACTTC	CASSRTSGRRQETQYF
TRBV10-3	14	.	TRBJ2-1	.	TGTGCCATCAACCGGGACTCGGATTTCGGGGAGCAGTTCTTC	CAINRDSDFGEQFF
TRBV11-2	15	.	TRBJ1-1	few	TGTGCCAGCAGCTCCGACAGGTCAATGAACACTGAAGCTTTCTTT	CASSSDRSMNTEAFF
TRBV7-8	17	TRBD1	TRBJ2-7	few	TGTGCCAGCAGCTCCAATTCGATTAGGACAGGGCTCTACGAGCAGTACTTC	CASSSNSIRTGLYEQYF
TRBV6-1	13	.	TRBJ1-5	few	TGTGCCAGCAGTGATGCGAAGAATCAGCCCCAGCATTTT	CASSDAKNQPQHF
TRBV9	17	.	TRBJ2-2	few	TGTGCCAGCAGCACACACGAGGGCTATTATGTTGGCGGGGAGCTGTTTTTT	CASSTHEGYYVGGELFF
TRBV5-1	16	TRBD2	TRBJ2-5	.	TGCGCCAGCAGCTTGGGGCTAGCGGGAATTGAAGAGACCCAGTACTTC	CASSLGLAGIEETQYF
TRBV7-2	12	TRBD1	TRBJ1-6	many	TGTGCCAGCAGCCCGGACAGGTCACCCCTCCACTTT	CASSPDRSPLHF
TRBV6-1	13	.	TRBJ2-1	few	TGTGCCAGCGTCTTGGGGTGTAATCATGAGCAGTTCTTC	CASVLGCNHEQFF
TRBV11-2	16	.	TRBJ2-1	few	TGTGCCAGCAGCTCAGGCTTTTGGGGCTCCTACAATGAGCAGTTCTTC	CASSSGFWGSYNEQFF
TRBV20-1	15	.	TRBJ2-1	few	TGCAGTGCTACTAGAATGGAGGGGTCCTACAATGAGCAGTTCTTC	CSATRMEGSYNEQFF
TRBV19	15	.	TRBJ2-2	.	TGTGCCAGTAGTAGAGCGGGCCGGGGCACCGGGGAGCTGTTTTTT	CASSRAGRGTGELFF
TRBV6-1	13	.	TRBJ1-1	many	TGTGCCAGCAGTGACAGACTCGGACCTGAAGCTTTCTTT	CASSDRLGPEAFF
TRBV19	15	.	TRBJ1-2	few	TGTGCCAGTAGAAATACCGGGACGACTAACTATGGCTACACCTTC	CASRNTGTTNYGYTF
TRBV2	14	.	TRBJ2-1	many	TGTGCCAGCAGTGTTTACCAACGGCCCAATGAGCAGTTCTTC	CASSVYQRPNEQFF
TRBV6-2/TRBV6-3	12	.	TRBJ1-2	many	TGTGCCAGCAGAGGACAGCCCGGGGGCTACACCTTC	CASRGQPGGYTF
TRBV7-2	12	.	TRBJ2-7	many	TGTGCCAGCAGCTTAAGCGCGAGGGAGCAGTACTTC	CASSLSAREQYF
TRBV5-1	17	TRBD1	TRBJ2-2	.	TGCGCCAGCAGCCTAAAGGGGACAGGGGCACAAAACGGGGAGCTGTTTTTT	CASSLKGTGAQNGELFF
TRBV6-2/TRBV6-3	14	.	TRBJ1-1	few	.	CASSFGPGEAMAFF
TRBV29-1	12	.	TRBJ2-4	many	TGCAGCGTTGCGGGACAAATAAACATTCAGTACTTC	CSVAGQINIQYF
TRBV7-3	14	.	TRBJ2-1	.	TGTGCCAGCAGCTTAGAGAGCGGGTGGCAGGAGCAGTTCTTC	CASSLESGWQEQFF
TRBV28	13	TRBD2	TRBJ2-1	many	TGTGCCAGCAGTTCGGGAGGGATCCCTGAGCAGTTCTTC	CASSSGGIPEQFF
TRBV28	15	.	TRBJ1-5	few	TGTGCCAGCGAGTCTCTGGGGATAAGCAATCAGCCCCAGCATTTT	CASESLGISNQPQHF
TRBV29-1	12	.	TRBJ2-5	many	TGCAGCGTTGACGAGACACAAGAGACCCAGTACTTC	CSVDETQETQYF
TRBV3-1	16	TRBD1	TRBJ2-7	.	TGTGCCAGCAGCCTCAGGACAGGCCCCAGGCCCTACGAGCAGTACTTC	CASSLRTGPRPYEQYF
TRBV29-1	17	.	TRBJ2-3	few	TGCAGCGTCGCCGACGGGAATAGCTATCGAGGGCCAGATACGCAGTATTTT	CSVADGNSYRGPDTQYF
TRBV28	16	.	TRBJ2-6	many	TGTGCCAGCAGTACCCCAGGGTTAGCCGGGGCCAACGTCCTGACTTTC	CASSTPGLAGANVLTF
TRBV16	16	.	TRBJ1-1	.	TGTGCCAGCAGCATAACCCTCGGCCCGGTTAACACTGAAGCTTTCTTT	CASSITLGPVNTEAFF
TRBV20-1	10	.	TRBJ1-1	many	TGCAGTGCTGTGACAGGCAAAGCTTTCTTT	CSAVTGKAFF
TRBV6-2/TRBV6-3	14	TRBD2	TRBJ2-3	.	TGTGCCAGCAGTTACGGACTAGCCTCAGATACGCAGTATTTT	CASSYGLASDTQYF
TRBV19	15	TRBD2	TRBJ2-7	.	TGTGCCAGTAGTACCCTTCGCGGGAGGCCCCACGAGCAGTACTTC	CASSTLRGRPHEQYF
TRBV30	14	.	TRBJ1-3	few	TGTGCCTGGAGTGTTACTAGCGCTGGAAACACCATATATTTT	CAWSVTSAGNTIYF
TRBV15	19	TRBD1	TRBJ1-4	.	TGTGCCACCAGCAGATTTAGGACAGGGAGTGGGACAACTAATGAAAAACTGTTTTTT	CATSRFRTGSGTTNEKLFF
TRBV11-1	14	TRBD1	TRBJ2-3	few	TGTGCCAGCAGTTTGACAGGGGGAGCGAATACGCAGTATTTT	CASSLTGGANTQYF
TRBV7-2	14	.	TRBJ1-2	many	TGTGCCAGCAGCTTGGGTCAGGGGAAAGGCGGCTACACCTTC	CASSLGQGKGGYTF
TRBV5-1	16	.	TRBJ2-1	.	TGCGCCAGCAAGGCGGGGACGGCAGTTTTGTACAATGAGCGGTTCTTC	CASKAGTAVLYNERFF
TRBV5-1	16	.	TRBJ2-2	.	TGCGCCAGCAGCTTGGCCGAGGGGCGCAACACCGGGGAGCTGTTTTTT	CASSLAEGRNTGELFF
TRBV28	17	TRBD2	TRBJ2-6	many	TGTGCCAGCAGCTTTAGCGGGGCGAGCTCTGGGGCCAACGTCCTGACTTTC	CASSFSGASSGANVLTF
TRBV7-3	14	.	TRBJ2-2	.	TGTGCCAGCAGCTTATATGGGGGGACCGGGGAGCTGTTTTTT	CASSLYGGTGELFF
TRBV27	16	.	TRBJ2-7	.	TGTGCCAGCAGTTTATTGGGGGGGCCCCAGGCCTACGAGCAGTACTTC	CASSLLGGPQAYEQYF
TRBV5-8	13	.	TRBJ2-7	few	TGTGCCAGCTACCGAAGGGGATCCTACGAGCAGTACTTC	CASYRRGSYEQYF